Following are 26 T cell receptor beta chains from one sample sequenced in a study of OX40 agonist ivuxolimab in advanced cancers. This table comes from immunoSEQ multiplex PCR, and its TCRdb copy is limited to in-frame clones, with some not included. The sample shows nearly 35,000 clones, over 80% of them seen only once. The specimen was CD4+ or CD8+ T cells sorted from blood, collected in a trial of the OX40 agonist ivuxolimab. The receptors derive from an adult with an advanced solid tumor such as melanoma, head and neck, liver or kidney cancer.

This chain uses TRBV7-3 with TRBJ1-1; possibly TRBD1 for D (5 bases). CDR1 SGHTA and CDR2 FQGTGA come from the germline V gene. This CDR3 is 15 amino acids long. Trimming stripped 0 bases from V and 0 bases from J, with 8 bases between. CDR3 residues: CASSLTPGMNTEAFF. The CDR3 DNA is TGTGCCAGCAGCTTAACCCCAGGGATGAACACTGAAGCTTTCTTT.

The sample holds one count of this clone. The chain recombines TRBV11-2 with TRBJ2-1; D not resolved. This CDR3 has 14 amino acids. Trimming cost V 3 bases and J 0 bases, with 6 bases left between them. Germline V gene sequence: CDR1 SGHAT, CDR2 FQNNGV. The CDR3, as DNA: TGTGCCAGCAGCTTCTCGATCTCCTACAATGAGCAGTTCTTC. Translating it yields CASSFSISYNEQFF.

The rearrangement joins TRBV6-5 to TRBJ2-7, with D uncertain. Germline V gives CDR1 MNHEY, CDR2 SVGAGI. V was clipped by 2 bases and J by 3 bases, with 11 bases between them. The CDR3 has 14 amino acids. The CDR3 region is CASSYVAGFYEQYF. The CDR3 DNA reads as TGTGCCAGCAGTTACGTAGCAGGCTTCTACGAGCAGTACTTC.

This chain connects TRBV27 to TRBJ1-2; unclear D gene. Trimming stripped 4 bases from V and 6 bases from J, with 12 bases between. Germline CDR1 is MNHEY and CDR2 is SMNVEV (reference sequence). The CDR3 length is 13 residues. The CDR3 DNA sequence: TGTGCCAGCAGTTCGCTAACCCCCAATGGCTACACCTTC. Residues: CASSSLTPNGYTF.

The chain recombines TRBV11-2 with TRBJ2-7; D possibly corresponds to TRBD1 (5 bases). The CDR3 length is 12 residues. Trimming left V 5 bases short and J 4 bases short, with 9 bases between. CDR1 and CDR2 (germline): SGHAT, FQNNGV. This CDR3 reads CASSLQVYEQYF. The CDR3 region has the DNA TGTGCCAGCAGCCTACAGGTATACGAGCAGTACTTC.

CDR3 nucleotide sequence: TGTGCCAGCAGCTTCGTCCGGGACAGGGGAACTTACGAGCAGTACTTC. Translated: CASSFVRDRGTYEQYF. The chain uses TRBV7-8 and TRBJ2-7; the match to TRBD1 covers 10 bases. Germline CDR1 and CDR2: SGHVS and FQNEAQ. V trimming: 3 bases; J trimming: 4 bases; junction bases outside the gene matches: 9. This CDR3 has 16 amino acids.

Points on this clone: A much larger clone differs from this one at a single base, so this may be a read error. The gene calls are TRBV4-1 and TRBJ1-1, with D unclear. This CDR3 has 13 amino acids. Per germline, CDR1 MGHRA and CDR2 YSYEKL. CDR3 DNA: TGCGCCAACAGCCAAGTACCTAACACTGAAGCTTTCTTT. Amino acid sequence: CANSQVPNTEAFF.

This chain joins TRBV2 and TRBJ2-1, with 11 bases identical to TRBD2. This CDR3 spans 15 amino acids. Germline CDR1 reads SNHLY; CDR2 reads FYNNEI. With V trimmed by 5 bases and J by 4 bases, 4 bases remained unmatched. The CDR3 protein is CASSPTSGSYNEQFF. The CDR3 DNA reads TGTGCCAGCAGTCCCACTAGCGGGAGTTACAATGAGCAGTTCTTC.

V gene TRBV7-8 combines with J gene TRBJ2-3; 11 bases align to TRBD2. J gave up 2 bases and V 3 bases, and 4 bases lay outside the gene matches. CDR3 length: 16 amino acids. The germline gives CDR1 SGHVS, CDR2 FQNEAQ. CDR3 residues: CASSFKLAGVTDTQYF. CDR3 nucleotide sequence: TGTGCCAGCAGCTTTAAACTAGCGGGAGTCACAGATACGCAGTATTTT.

Here the CDR3 reads CASSYWQANTGELFF. The CDR3 region has the DNA TGTGCCAGCAGTTACTGGCAGGCCAACACCGGGGAGCTGTTTTTT. The chain uses TRBV6-5 and TRBJ2-2; no clear D gene. Trimming removed 1 base from V and 2 bases from J, with 8 bases in between. This CDR3 comprises 15 residues. CDR1 is MNHEY, CDR2 SVGAGI, per germline.

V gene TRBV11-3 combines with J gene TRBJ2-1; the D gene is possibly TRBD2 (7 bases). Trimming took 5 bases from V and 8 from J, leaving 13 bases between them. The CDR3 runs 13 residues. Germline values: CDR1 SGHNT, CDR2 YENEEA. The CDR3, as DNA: TGTGCCAGCAGCGAGAGGGGGGGCCATGAGCAGTTCTTC. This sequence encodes CASSERGGHEQFF.

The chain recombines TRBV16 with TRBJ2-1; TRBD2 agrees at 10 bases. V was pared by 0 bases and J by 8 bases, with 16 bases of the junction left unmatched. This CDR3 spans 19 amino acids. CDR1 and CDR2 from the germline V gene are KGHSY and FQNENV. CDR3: CASSQSPPLQREGPDEQFF. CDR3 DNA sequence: TGTGCCAGCAGCCAATCCCCTCCCCTCCAGCGGGAGGGCCCTGATGAGCAGTTCTTC.

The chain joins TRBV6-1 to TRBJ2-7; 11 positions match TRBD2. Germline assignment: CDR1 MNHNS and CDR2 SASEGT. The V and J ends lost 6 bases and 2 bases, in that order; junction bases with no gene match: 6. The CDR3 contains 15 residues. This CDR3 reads CASSEGLAVTYEQYF. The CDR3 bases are TGTGCCAGCAGCGAGGGACTAGCGGTAACCTACGAGCAGTACTTC.

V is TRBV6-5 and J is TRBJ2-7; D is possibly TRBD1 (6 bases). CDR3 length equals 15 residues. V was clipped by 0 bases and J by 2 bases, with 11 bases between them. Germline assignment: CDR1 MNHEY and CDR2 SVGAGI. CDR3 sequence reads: CASSYSPDRPYEQYF. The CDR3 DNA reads TGTGCCAGCAGTTACTCCCCCGACAGGCCCTACGAGCAGTACTTC.

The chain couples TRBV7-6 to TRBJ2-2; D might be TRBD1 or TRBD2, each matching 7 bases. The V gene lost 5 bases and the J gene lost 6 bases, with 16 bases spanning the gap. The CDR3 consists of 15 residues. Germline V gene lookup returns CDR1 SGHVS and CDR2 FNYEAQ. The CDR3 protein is CASSPQGGSSGELFF. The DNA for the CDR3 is TGTGCCAGCAGCCCCCAGGGGGGGTCTTCCGGGGAGCTGTTTTTT.

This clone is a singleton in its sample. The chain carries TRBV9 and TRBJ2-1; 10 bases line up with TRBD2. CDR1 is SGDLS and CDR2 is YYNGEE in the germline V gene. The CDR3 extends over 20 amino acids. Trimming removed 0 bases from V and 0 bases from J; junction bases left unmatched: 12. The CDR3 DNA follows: TGTGCCAGCAGCGTAGACAGGCTAGCGGGAGTTCCGAGCTCCTACAATGAGCAGTTCTTC. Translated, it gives CASSVDRLAGVPSSYNEQFF.

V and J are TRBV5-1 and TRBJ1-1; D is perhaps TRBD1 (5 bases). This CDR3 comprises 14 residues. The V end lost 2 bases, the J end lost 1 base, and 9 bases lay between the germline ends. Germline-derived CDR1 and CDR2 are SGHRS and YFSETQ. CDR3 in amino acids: CASSLRGANTEAFF. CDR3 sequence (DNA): TGCGCCAGCAGCTTAAGGGGTGCGAACACTGAAGCTTTCTTT.

CDR3 amino acids: CASSNRDRAYNEQFF. Here the CDR3 DNA reads TGTGCCAGCAGCAACCGGGACAGGGCCTACAATGAGCAGTTCTTC. V is TRBV14 and J is TRBJ2-1; 9 bases align to TRBD1. CDR3 size: 15 residues. Germline V gene data show CDR1 as SGHDN and CDR2 as FVKESK. J was trimmed by 2 bases and V by 5 bases; bases with no gene match: 4.

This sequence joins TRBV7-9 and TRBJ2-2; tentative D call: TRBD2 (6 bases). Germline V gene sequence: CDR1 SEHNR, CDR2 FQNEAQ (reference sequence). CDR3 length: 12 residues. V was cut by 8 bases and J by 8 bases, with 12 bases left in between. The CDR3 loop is CASPSARGELFF. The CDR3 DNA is TGTGCCAGCCCTAGCGCCCGAGGGGAGCTGTTTTTT. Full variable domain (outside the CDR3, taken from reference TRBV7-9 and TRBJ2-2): DTGVSQNPRHKITKRGQNVTFRCDPISEHNRLYWYRQTLGQGPEFLTYFQNEAQLEKSRLLSDRFSAERPKGSFSTLEIQRTEQGDSAMYLCASPSARGELFFGEGSRLTVL.

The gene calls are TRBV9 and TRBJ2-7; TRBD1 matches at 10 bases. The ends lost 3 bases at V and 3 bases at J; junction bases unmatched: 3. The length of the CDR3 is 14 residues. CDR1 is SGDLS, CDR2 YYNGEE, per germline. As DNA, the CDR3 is TGTGCCAGCAGCGGAGGACAGGGGGGCTACGAGCAGTACTTC. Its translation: CASSGGQGGYEQYF.

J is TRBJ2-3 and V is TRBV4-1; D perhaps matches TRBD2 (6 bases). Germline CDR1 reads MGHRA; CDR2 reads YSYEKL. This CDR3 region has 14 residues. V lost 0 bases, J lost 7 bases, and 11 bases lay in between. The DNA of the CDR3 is TGCGCCAGCAGCCAAGACCATGGGAGGAATACGCAGTATTTT. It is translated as CASSQDHGRNTQYF.

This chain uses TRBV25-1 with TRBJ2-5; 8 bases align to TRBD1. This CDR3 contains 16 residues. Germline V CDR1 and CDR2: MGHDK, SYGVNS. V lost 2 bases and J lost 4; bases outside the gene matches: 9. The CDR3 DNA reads TGTGCCAGCAGTGAACCTCGGACAGGGCTTGGAGAGACCCAGTACTTC. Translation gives CASSEPRTGLGETQYF.

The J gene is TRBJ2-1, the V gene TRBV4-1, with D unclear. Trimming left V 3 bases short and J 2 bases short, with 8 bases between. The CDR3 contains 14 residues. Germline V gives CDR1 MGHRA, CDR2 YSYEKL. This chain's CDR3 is CASSQRQAYNEQFF. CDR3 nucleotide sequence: TGCGCCAGCAGCCAGCGGCAGGCCTACAATGAGCAGTTCTTC.

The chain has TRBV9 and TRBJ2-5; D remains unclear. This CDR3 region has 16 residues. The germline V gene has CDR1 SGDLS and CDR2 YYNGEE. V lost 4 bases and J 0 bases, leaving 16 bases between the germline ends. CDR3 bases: TGTGCCAGCAGCTCAACCGAACCGCGCGACCAAGAGACCCAGTACTTC. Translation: CASSSTEPRDQETQYF.

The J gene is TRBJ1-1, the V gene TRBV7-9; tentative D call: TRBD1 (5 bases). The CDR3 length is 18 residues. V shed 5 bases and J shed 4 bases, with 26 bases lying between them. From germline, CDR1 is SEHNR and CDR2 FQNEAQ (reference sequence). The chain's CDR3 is CASSRAGGGPISGTEAFF. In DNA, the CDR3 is TGTGCCAGCAGCCGGGCAGGTGGGGGACCCATTTCGGGCACTGAAGCTTTCTTT.

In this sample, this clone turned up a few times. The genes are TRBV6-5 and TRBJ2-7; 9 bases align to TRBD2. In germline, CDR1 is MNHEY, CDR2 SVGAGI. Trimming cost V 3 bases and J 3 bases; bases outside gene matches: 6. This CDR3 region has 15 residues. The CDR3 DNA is TGTGCCAGCAGTTATTATAGCGGGAGTGGCTACGAGCAGTACTTC. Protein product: CASSYYSGSGYEQYF.